This TCR beta chain was sequenced during a study of read filtering for tumor transcriptome and immune sequencing (dated by TCRdb to 2020 to 2022). For the study in its entirety: Of the patients in the cohort, some 17 were male and 14 were female, and their mean age was around 66 years, with a range of about 47 to 85. One of the main goals was to work out a read-filtering strategy for immune repertoire data, in particular whether clonotypes backed by only a single read should be removed. Per sample, about 4.05 to 10.27 million TCR-region mapped reads were obtained with IR-seq, compared with only about 85 to 1273 with RNA-seq. After DNase treatment, whole-transcriptome libraries were prepared using the TruSeq RNA Access Library Prep Kit. Under revised international staging, roughly 8 patients fell into R-ISS I, 15 to 20 into R-ISS II and six or seven into R-ISS III. TCR repertoires obtained by targeted immune repertoire sequencing and by bulk whole-transcriptome sequencing performed on the same bone marrow samples were compared. Results and caveats for the whole study, not just this receptor: Compared with RNA-seq, IR-seq captured clonotypes at much greater depth and more reliably, and a smaller IR-seq throughput was enough to identify most of the shared clonotypes. Rather than purified T cells, the sorted CD138-negative fraction was a mixed bone marrow immune population. When single-read clonotypes were removed, the proportions of shared clonotypes in IR-seq and RNA-seq correlated more strongly. Single-read clonotypes made up roughly 85% of clonotypes but only about 4% of total reads in IR-seq, compared with roughly three quarters of clonotypes and 40% to 55% of reads in RNA-seq.

This clonotype was counted many times. There is no known antigen for this receptor. The input lacks base qualities; no much larger clone sits a single base away. TCR libraries were built from about 420 ng RNA with the Immunoverse kit, using molecular barcoded adaptors covering alpha/delta and beta/gamma chains. TCR library preparation used the same RNA that was used for transcriptome sequencing. TCR libraries were sequenced on an Illumina HiSeq 4000 with 2 x 150 cycles. The published analysis was carried out like this. TCR reads were aligned to human V, D, J and C references and assembled into CDR3 clonotypes with MiXCR, including quality filtering and error correction. The tcR package in R was used to analyze clonotype counts and gene usage diversity. Raw mapping reads were checked after the RNA-seq reads had been mapped by STAR aligner version 2.5.3a onto the human GRCh37 genome. To test how sequencing depth affected the clonotypes detected, IR-seq fastq files were randomly downsampled with Seqtk 1.3. TCRdb cleaned the public reads at Q25 with fastp, built clones with MiXCR and kept in-frame beta chains. Each entry is one CDR3 protein sequence, shown with its most common DNA and genes. The V and J calls, along with clone size, are taken from TCRdb and not from the paper's own processing. The sample contains approximately 140,000 distinct CDR3 sequences, about 13% of them found a single time. Clones ranked in the top ten supply more than 6.5% of the sample.

Each patient had bone marrow sampled at the time of active disease. Bone marrow mononuclear cells were isolated by Ficoll-Hypaque density gradient centrifugation. To remove myeloma plasma cells, the cells were labeled with CD138 magnetic microbeads on a MACS separator, and CD138-negative cells were then collected by negative selection. The purity of the isolated cells was checked by flow cytometry with CD138 antibodies on an Attune NxT. Total RNA was extracted using TRIzol reagent and was quantified on a NanoDrop spectrophotometer. Paired RNA-seq and IR-seq were performed on the CD138-negative bone marrow sample of each patient. Trimming takes 0 bases from V and 7 bases from J, and the germline ends sit 13 bases apart. The CDR3 has 15 amino acids, counting the end cysteine and phenylalanine. Only CDR3 DNA is held: 45 bases, read in frame from base 1. Sequences LNHNV (CDR1) and YYDKDF (CDR2) are obtained from the germline V gene (reference sequence).

The specimen was a population of CD138-negative cells sorted from bone marrow. The cell subset or site label here, explained by the study, means: bone marrow mononuclear cells depleted of CD138+ plasma/myeloma cells by negative magnetic selection. The TCR sequence derives from a donor over 35 with multiple myeloma. The chain employs TRBV15 and TRBJ1-5, with the D gene call left open. In nucleotide form, the sequence is TGTGCCACCAGCAGAGATTGGGGTTCGGGGCAGCCCCAGCATTTT. Its protein product is CATSRDWGSGQPQHF.